The 3 T cell receptor beta chains below come from one sample, sequenced in a study of blood T cell repertoires in COVID-19. Measured with immunoSEQ multiplex PCR; TCRdb has only the in-frame clones, and not every one. The sample contains about 240,000 clones, about nine tenths of which appear only once. The sample taken for sequencing was PBMCs or T cells enriched from blood (not recorded which). The receptors come from a woman aged 25 to 39 with acute COVID-19.

The rearrangement joins TRBV10-3 to TRBJ2-2, with 8 bases identical to TRBD2. J was trimmed by 1 base and V by 2 bases; bases with no gene match: 6. The CDR3 length is 17 residues. Germline assignment: CDR1 ENHRY and CDR2 SYGVKD. Here the CDR3 reads CAISEMGGGKNTGELFF. The CDR3 bases are TGTGCCATCAGTGAGATGGGCGGGGGGAAGAACACCGGGGAGCTGTTTTTT.

The chain combines TRBV6-6 with TRBJ1-1; maybe TRBD1 (6 bases). V was trimmed by 5 bases and J by 5 bases, leaving 18 bases between them. Germline loops: CDR1 MNHNY, CDR2 SVGAGI (reference sequence). The CDR3 has 15 residues. The CDR3 region has the DNA TGTGCCAGCAGTCCCCGGGGGGCCCTGGGGACTGAAGCTTTCTTT. Residues: CASSPRGALGTEAFF.

This sequence joins TRBV3-1 (or the pseudogene TRBV3-2) and TRBJ2-7; 8 bases are a match to TRBD1. The V and J ends lost 1 base and 0 bases, in that order; junction bases with no gene match: 2. The CDR3 has 15 amino acids. Looked up from germline, CDR1 is LGHDT and CDR2 is YNNKEL (reference sequence). The CDR3 coding sequence is TGTGCCAGCAGCCAAGGGACAGGGCCCTCCTACGAGCAGTACTTC. Its translation: CASSQGTGPSYEQYF.